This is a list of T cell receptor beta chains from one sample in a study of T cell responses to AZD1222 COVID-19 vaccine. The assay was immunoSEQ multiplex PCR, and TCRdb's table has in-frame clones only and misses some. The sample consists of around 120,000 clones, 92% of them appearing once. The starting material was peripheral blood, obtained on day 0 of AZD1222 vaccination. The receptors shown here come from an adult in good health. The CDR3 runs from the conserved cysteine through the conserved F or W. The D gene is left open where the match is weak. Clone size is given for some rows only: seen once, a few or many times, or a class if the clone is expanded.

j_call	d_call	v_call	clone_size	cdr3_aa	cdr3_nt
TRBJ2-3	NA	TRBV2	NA	CASSVRDIEYF	TGTGCCAGCAGTGTCCGGGACATTGAGTATTTT
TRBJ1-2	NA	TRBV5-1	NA	CASRRSPVDYGYTF	TGCGCCAGCAGAAGAAGTCCGGTGGACTATGGCTACACCTTC
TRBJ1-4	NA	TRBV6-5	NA	CASTPTGLLNEKLFF	TGTGCCAGCACCCCCACAGGGCTACTTAATGAAAAACTGTTTTTT
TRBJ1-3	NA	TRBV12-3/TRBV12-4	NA	CASSWGLGNTIYF	TGTGCCAGCAGCTGGGGACTTGGAAACACCATATATTTT
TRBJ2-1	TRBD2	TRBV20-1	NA	CSASAGLDHNEQFF	TGCAGTGCTAGTGCGGGACTAGATCACAATGAGCAGTTCTTC
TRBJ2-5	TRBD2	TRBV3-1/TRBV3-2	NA	CASSGLAGGETQYF	TGTGCCAGCAGCGGACTAGCGGGAGGGGAGACCCAGTACTTC
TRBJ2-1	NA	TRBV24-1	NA	CATSAPPRNEQFF	TGTGCCACCAGTGCTCCCCCTAGGAATGAGCAGTTCTTC
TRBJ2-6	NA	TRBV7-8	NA	CASSRRELSNGANVLTF	TGTGCCAGCAGCCGCAGGGAACTGTCCAATGGGGCCAACGTCCTGACTTTC
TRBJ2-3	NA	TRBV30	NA	CAWSVREGLDTQYF	TGTGCCTGGAGTGTACGGGAAGGCCTGGATACGCAGTATTTT
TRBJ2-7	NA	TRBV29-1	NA	CSGGFSYEQYF	TGCAGCGGGGGTTTCTCCTACGAGCAGTACTTC
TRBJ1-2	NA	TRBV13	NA	CASSLRGGVMSANYGYTF	TGTGCCAGCAGCTTAAGAGGGGGGGTTATGTCCGCTAACTATGGCTACACCTTC
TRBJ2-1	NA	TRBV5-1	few	CASSLHGSGNYNEQFF	TGCGCCAGCAGCTTGCACGGTAGCGGAAATTACAATGAGCAGTTCTTC
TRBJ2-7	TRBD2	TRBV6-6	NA	CASRSLAEGSYEQYF	TGTGCCAGCAGGTCCCTAGCGGAGGGCTCCTACGAGCAGTACTTC
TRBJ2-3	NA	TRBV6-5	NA	CASALSQGVTDTQYF	TGTGCCAGCGCTCTATCCCAGGGAGTGACAGATACGCAGTATTTT
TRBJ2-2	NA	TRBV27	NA	CASSSSPDLNTGELFF	TGTGCCAGCAGTTCGAGCCCCGATTTGAACACCGGGGAGCTGTTTTTT
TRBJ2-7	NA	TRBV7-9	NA	CASTRVVYEQYF	TGTGCCAGCACCAGGGTGGTCTACGAGCAGTACTTC
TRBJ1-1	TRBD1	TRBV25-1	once	CASSDGQGARNTEAFF	TGTGCCAGCAGTGACGGACAGGGGGCGAGGAACACTGAAGCTTTCTTT
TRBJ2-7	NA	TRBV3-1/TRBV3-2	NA	CASSQVAGTYEQYF	TGTGCCAGCAGCCAAGTTGCAGGGACCTACGAGCAGTACTTC
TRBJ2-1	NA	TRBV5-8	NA	CASSLVFAGSYNEQFF	TGTGCCAGCAGCTTGGTGTTTGCGGGGTCCTACAATGAGCAGTTCTTC
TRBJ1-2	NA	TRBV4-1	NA	CASRQQNLDSPTLGYTF	TGCGCCAGCAGGCAACAGAATTTAGACAGCCCGACGCTTGGCTACACCTTC
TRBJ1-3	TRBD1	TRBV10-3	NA	CAISISLRQGGSTIYF	TGTGCCATCAGCATAAGCCTAAGACAGGGCGGTAGCACCATATATTTT
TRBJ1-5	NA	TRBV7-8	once	CASSSNRGNQPQHF	TGTGCCAGCAGCTCGAACAGGGGCAATCAGCCCCAGCATTTT